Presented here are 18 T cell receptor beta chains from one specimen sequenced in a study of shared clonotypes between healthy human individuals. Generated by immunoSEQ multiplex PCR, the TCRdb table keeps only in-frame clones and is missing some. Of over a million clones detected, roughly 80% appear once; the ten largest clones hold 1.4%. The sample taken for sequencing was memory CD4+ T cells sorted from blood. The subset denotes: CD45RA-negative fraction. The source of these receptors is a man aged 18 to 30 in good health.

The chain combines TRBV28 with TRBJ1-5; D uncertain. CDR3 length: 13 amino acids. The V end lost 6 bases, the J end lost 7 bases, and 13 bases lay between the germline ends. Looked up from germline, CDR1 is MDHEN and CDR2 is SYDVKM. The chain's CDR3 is CASRIRGWQPQHF. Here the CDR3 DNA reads TGTGCCAGCAGGATCCGAGGGTGGCAGCCCCAGCATTTT.

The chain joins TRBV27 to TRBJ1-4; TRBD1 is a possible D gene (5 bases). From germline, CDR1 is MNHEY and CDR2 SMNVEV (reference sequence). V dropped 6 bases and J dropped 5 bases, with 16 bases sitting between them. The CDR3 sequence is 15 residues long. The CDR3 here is CASRPPGTTNEKLFF. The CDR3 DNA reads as TGTGCCAGCAGACCCCCCGGGACTACAAATGAAAAACTGTTTTTT.

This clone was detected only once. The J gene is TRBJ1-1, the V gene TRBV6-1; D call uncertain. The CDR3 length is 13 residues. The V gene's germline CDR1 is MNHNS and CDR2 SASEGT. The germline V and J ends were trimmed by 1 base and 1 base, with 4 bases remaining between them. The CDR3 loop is CASSEVWNTEAFF. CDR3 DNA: TGTGCCAGCAGTGAAGTTTGGAACACTGAAGCTTTCTTT.

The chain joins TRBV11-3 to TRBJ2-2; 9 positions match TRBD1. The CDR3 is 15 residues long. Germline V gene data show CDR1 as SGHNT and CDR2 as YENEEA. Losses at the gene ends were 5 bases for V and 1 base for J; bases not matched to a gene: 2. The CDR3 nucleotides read TGTGCCAGCAGCCGGGGACAGGGGAACACCGGGGAGCTGTTTTTT. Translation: CASSRGQGNTGELFF.

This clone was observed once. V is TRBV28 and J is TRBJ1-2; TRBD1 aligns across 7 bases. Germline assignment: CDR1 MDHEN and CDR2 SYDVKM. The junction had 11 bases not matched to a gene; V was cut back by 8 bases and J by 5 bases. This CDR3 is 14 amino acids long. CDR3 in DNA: TGTGCCAGCTCAACCTCAGGGGGGATTTATGGCTACACCTTC. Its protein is CASSTSGGIYGYTF.

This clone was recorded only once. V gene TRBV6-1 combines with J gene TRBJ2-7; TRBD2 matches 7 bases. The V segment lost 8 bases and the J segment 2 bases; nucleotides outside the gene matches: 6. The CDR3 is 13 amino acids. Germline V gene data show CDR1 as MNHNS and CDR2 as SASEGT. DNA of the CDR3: TGTGCCAGCTGCTCTAGCGGCCCCTACGAGCAGTACTTC. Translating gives CASCSSGPYEQYF.

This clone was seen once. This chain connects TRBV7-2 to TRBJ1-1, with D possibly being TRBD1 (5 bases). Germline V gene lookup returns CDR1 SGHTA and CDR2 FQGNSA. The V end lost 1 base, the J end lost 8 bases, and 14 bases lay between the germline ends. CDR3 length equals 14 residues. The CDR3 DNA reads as TGTGCCAGCAGCTTAGGGGGGATGGCGGAGGAAGCTTTCTTT. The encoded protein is CASSLGGMAEEAFF.

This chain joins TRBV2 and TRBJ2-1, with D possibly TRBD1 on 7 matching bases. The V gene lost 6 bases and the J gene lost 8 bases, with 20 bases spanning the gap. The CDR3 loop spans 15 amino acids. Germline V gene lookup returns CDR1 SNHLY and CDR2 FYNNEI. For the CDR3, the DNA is TGTGCCAGCAGATCTTCGAGGCAGGGGGGCGATGAGCAGTTCTTC. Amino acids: CASRSSRQGGDEQFF.

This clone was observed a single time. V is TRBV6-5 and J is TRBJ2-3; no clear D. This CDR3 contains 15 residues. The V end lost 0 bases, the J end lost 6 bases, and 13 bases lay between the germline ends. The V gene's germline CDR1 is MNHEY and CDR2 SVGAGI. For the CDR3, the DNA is TGTGCCAGCAGTTACTCGAGGTCAGGCGCCGATACGCAGTATTTT. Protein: CASSYSRSGADTQYF.

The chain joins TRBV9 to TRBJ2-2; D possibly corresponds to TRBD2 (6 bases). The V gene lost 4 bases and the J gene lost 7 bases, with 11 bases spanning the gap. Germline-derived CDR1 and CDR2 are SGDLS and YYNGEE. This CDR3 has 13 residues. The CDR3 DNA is TGTGCCAGCAGCCCCGAGGGAGGCGGGGAGCTGTTTTTT. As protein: CASSPEGGGELFF.

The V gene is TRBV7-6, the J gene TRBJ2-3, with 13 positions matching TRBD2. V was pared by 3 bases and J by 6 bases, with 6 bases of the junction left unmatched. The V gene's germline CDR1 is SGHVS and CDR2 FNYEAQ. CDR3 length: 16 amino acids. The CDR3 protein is CASSLRTSGSVDTQYF. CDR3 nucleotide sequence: TGTGCCAGCAGCTTGAGGACTAGCGGGAGTGTTGATACGCAGTATTTT.

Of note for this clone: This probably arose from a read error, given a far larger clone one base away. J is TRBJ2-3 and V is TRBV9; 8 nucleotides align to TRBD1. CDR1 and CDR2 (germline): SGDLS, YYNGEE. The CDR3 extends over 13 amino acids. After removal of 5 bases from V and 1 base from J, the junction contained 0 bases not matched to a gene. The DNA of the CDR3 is TGTGCCAGCAGACAGGGGGGCACAGATACGCAGTATTTT. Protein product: CASRQGGTDTQYF.

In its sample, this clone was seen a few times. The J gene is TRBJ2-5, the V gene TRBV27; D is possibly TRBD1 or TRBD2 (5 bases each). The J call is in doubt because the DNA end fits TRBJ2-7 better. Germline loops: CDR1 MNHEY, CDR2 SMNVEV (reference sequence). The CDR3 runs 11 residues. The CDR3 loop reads CASSWGNEQYF. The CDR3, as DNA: TGTGCCAGCAGTTGGGGGAACGAGCAGTACTTC.

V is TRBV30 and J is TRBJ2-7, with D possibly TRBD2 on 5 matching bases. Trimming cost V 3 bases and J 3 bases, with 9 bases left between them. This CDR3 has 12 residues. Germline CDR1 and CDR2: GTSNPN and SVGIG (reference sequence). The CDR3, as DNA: TGTGCCTGGAGCGGGAACAACTACGAGCAGTACTTC. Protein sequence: CAWSGNNYEQYF.

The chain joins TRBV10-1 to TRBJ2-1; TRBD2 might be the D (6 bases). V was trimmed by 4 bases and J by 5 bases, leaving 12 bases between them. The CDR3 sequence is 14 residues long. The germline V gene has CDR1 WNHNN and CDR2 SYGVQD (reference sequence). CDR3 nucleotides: TGCGCCAGCAGTGTGGGGGGACCCAACAATGAGCAGTTCTTC. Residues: CASSVGGPNNEQFF.

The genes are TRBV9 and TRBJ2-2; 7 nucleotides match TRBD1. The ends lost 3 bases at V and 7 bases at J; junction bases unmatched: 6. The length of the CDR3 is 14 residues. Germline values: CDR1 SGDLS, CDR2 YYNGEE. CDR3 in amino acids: CASSEKQGYGELFF. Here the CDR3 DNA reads TGTGCCAGCAGCGAAAAACAGGGGTACGGGGAGCTGTTTTTT.

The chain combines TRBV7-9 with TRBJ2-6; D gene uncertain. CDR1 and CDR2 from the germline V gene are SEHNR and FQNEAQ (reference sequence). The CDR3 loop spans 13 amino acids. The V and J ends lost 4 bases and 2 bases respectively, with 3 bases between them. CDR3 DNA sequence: TGTGCCAGCAGCTCGACTGGGGCCAACGTCCTGACTTTC. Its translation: CASSSTGANVLTF.

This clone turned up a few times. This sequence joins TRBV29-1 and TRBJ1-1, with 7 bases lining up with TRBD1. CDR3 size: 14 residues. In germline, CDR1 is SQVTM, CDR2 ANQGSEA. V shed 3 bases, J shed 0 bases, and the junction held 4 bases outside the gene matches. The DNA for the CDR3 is TGCAGCGTTGAGAACAGGGGAATGAACACTGAAGCTTTCTTT. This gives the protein CSVENRGMNTEAFF.